The next 21 T cell receptor beta chains were all read from a single sample in a study of T cell responses to AZD1222 COVID-19 vaccine (dated by TCRdb to about 2021). In the paper's terms, the time point label means: about 28 days (+/-7) after the second vaccine dose. To prepare the library, the immunoSEQ multiplex PCR assay was applied. TCRdb took over this immuneACCESS table, retaining in-frame rearrangements with V and J assigned. Such tables are incomplete; in checked studies, under half of the missing clones stem from an unresolved V gene, and the remainder is unexplained. Across this sample there are about 130,000 clones, with under 95% seen only once. The ten largest make up under 1.2% of the sample. This specimen was peripheral blood, taken 28 days after the second AZD1222 dose. All receptors derive from an adult who received the AZD1222 COVID-19 vaccine.

The chain combines TRBV21-1 with TRBJ1-1. TRBV21-1 is a documented pseudogene. The CDR3 is made up of 18 amino acids. The CDR3 here is CASSGGGIRDHMNTEAFF. The CDR3 nucleotides read TGTGCCAGCAGCGGGGGAGGGATCCGGGATCACATGAACACTGAAGCTTTCTTT.

The chain combines TRBV3-1 (or the pseudogene TRBV3-2) with TRBJ1-2; D not resolved. CDR3 length: 13 amino acids. Germline CDR1 is LGHDT and CDR2 is YNNKEL (reference sequence). The V end was cut by 1 base, the J end by 4 bases, with 7 bases between. The chain's CDR3 is CASSQGEIYGYTF. CDR3 nucleotides: TGTGCCAGCAGCCAAGGGGAAATCTATGGCTACACCTTC.

The CDR3 protein is CASNVGGGETQYF. CDR3 sequence (DNA): TGTGCCAGCAACGTGGGAGGCGGGGAGACCCAGTACTTC. The chain links TRBV9 to TRBJ2-5; TRBD2 might be the D (6 bases). Trimming removed 6 bases from V and 5 bases from J, with 14 bases in between. Germline assignment: CDR1 SGDLS and CDR2 YYNGEE. The CDR3 sequence is 13 residues long.

CDR3 sequence (DNA): TGTGCCAGCAGCCAAGATCTGAGTCAGGGGGTAAGCGGTATGCAGTACTTC. Translation: CASSQDLSQGVSGMQYF. The V and J genes are TRBV3-1 (or the pseudogene TRBV3-2) and TRBJ2-7, with 7 bases fitting TRBD1. Per germline, CDR1 LGHDT and CDR2 YNNKEL (reference sequence). This CDR3 spans 17 amino acids. After removal of 0 bases from V and 9 bases from J, the junction contained 17 bases not matched to a gene.

The chain links TRBV6-6 to TRBJ1-2; no definite D call. Per germline, CDR1 MNHNY and CDR2 SVGAGI (reference sequence). CDR3 length equals 13 residues. V lost 6 bases and J 3 bases, leaving 11 bases between the germline ends. The CDR3 nucleotides are TGTGCCAGCAGCCACGCTGGGGACTATGGCTACACCTTC. As protein: CASSHAGDYGYTF.

This clone appeared a single time. This chain joins TRBV14 and TRBJ1-4, with D perhaps matching TRBD1 (6 bases). The CDR3 is 18 residues long. Germline V gene lookup returns CDR1 SGHDN and CDR2 FVKESK. Between the trimmed V and J ends, which lost 1 base and 2 bases, there was a span of 17 bases. CDR3 in amino acids: CASSQGGGNVWTNEKLFF. DNA for the CDR3: TGTGCCAGCAGCCAAGGAGGGGGAAATGTTTGGACTAATGAAAAACTGTTTTTT.

The genes are TRBV24-1 and TRBJ2-2; TRBD2 matches 10 bases. Unmatched junction bases numbered 8, after V lost 4 bases and J lost 4 bases. This CDR3 has 17 amino acids. Germline V gives CDR1 KGHDR, CDR2 SFDVKD. In DNA, the CDR3 is TGTGCCACCAGTGACCCACGGACTAGCGGAACCACCGGGGAGCTGTTTTTT. This gives the protein CATSDPRTSGTTGELFF.

This chain links TRBV5-4 with TRBJ2-7; D possibly corresponds to TRBD1 (6 bases). The CDR3 consists of 12 residues. Germline CDR1 and CDR2: SGHNT and YYREEE (reference sequence). The germline V and J ends were trimmed by 0 bases and 5 bases, with 6 bases remaining between them. The CDR3 sequence: CASSLGQDEQYF. The CDR3 DNA sequence: TGTGCCAGCAGCTTGGGACAGGACGAGCAGTACTTC.

The chain joins TRBV30 to TRBJ1-6; D is unresolved. Per the germline V gene, CDR1 is GTSNPN and CDR2 is SVGIG (reference sequence). Trimming stripped 0 bases from V and 9 bases from J, with 24 bases between. The CDR3 covers 18 residues. The chain's CDR3 is CAWSVHRSSRSLGSPLHF. CDR3 in DNA: TGTGCCTGGAGTGTACATAGGTCGAGTCGGAGCCTGGGTTCACCCCTCCACTTT.

The CDR3: CASSPTQGADYGYTF. CDR3 nucleotides: TGTGCCAGCTCTCCGACACAGGGGGCGGACTATGGCTACACCTTC. The rearrangement uses TRBV18 and TRBJ1-2, with 9 nucleotides matching TRBD1. J gave up 3 bases and V 6 bases, and 8 bases lay outside the gene matches. The CDR3 loop spans 15 amino acids. CDR1 and CDR2 (germline): KGHSH, LQKENI.

This clone occurred once. This chain links TRBV5-4 with TRBJ2-3; 11 nucleotides align to TRBD2. After removal of 0 bases from V and 4 bases from J, the junction contained 7 bases not matched to a gene. The CDR3 extends over 17 amino acids. The V gene's germline CDR1 is SGHNT and CDR2 YYREEE (reference sequence). This CDR3 reads CASSLAILAGDADTQYF. CDR3 DNA: TGTGCCAGCAGCTTGGCCATACTAGCGGGAGACGCAGATACGCAGTATTTT.

V gene TRBV2 combines with J gene TRBJ2-1; D gene ambiguous. Trimming removed 5 bases at V and 3 bases at J, with 5 bases between. The CDR3 length is 12 residues. The germline gives CDR1 SNHLY, CDR2 FYNNEI. Here the CDR3 DNA reads TGTGCCAGCAGTCGAAACTACAATGAGCAGTTCTTC. Residues: CASSRNYNEQFF.

The CDR3 DNA follows: TGTGCCTGGAGTGTACGGCGGCTAGCGGGAGGGGAGCAGTTCTTC. Protein product: CAWSVRRLAGGEQFF. J is TRBJ2-1 and V is TRBV30; 12 bases match TRBD2. CDR1 is GTSNPN and CDR2 is SVGIG in the germline V gene (reference sequence). The CDR3 length is 15 residues. The J segment lost 10 bases and the V segment lost 0 bases, leaving 7 bases of the junction unmatched.

Notes on this clone: Sequence at one end of the junction differs from germline and may be a read error. This chain joins TRBV6-5 and TRBJ2-1; D is perhaps TRBD1 (6 bases). This CDR3 comprises 12 residues. Germline V gene data show CDR1 as MNHEY and CDR2 as SVGAGI. This chain's CDR3 is CASSPRQAAQVF. In DNA form, the CDR3 reads TGTGCCAGCAGTCCCCGACAGGCCGCTCAGGTCTTC.

The V gene is TRBV19, the J gene TRBJ1-5; possibly TRBD1 for D (5 bases). CDR1 is LNHDA and CDR2 is SQIVND in the germline V gene (reference sequence). This CDR3 has 13 amino acids. V was cut by 10 bases and J by 7 bases, with 17 bases left in between. CDR3 in DNA: TGTGCCACTTCAAACTCCCGGGGGCAGCCCCAGCATTTT. It yields the protein CATSNSRGQPQHF.

V is TRBV28 and J is TRBJ1-2; D not certain. The CDR3 length is 14 residues. V lost 10 bases and J lost 4, with 19 bases in between. The germline V gene encodes CDR1 MDHEN and CDR2 SYDVKM. The CDR3 region is CATSRPSVLYGYTF. The DNA of the CDR3 is TGTGCCACCTCCAGGCCCTCCGTTCTCTATGGCTACACCTTC.

The CDR3 nucleotides read TGTGCCAGTAGTATCCGCCCCATGAACACTGAAGCTTTCTTT. It translates to CASSIRPMNTEAFF. The chain recombines TRBV19 with TRBJ1-1; D not resolved. This CDR3 comprises 14 residues. Germline CDR1 and CDR2: LNHDA and SQIVND (reference sequence). The V end lost 3 bases, the J end lost 0 bases, and 8 bases lay between the germline ends.

This clone was counted between two and nine times. V is TRBV2 and J is TRBJ2-1; 11 positions agree with TRBD2. The V segment lost 8 bases and the J segment 8 bases; nucleotides outside the gene matches: 8. Germline V gene lookup returns CDR1 SNHLY and CDR2 FYNNEI. The CDR3 is 14 amino acids. The CDR3 region is CASGTSGPLDEQFF. CDR3 in DNA: TGTGCCAGCGGGACTAGCGGCCCTCTGGATGAGCAGTTCTTC.

This chain connects TRBV30 to TRBJ2-7, with D possibly being TRBD1 (5 bases). The germline V and J ends were trimmed by 5 bases and 3 bases, with 8 bases remaining between them. The CDR3 spans 11 residues. CDR1 is GTSNPN and CDR2 is SVGIG in the germline V gene (reference sequence). CDR3 protein: CAWGDSYEQYF. Here the CDR3 DNA reads TGTGCCTGGGGAGACAGCTACGAGCAGTACTTC.

This chain uses TRBV3-1 (or the pseudogene TRBV3-2) with TRBJ2-3, with a tentative D call TRBD1 (8 bases). Per the germline V gene, CDR1 is LGHDT and CDR2 is YNNKEL (reference sequence). The length of the CDR3 is 15 residues. Trimming removed 4 bases from V and 4 bases from J, with 15 bases in between. CDR3: CASSPQTGGADTQYF. The CDR3 DNA reads as TGTGCCAGCAGCCCCCAAACAGGGGGGGCAGATACGCAGTATTTT.

The CDR3 protein is CASSEQGLGTEAFF. CDR3 sequence (DNA): TGTGCCAGCAGTGAACAGGGTCTGGGCACTGAAGCTTTCTTT. This chain uses TRBV2 with TRBJ1-1; D may be TRBD1 (5 bases). V lost 2 bases and J lost 4, with 11 bases in between. This CDR3 is built from 14 residues. Germline-derived CDR1 and CDR2 are SNHLY and FYNNEI.